These 22 T cell receptor beta chains share one sample of origin, sequenced in a study of PD-L1 blockade in urothelial cancer. The method was immunoSEQ multiplex PCR; TCRdb's version includes in-frame clones alone and lacks a portion of them. This sample has about 120,000 clones, with around 89% found just once. Specified time point: peripheral blood 6 weeks after treatment start. The material was PBMCs, obtained around atezolizumab (anti-PD-L1) treatment. These receptors originate from a man aged 60 to 69 with urothelial cancer.

This chain joins TRBV28 and TRBJ2-2; 13 bases match TRBD2. The J segment lost 1 base and the V segment lost 5 bases, leaving 16 bases of the junction unmatched. This CDR3 comprises 21 residues. Germline CDR1 MDHEN, CDR2 SYDVKM. CDR3 nucleotides: TGTGCCAGCAGTCCCGGAGGCGGGTTCGGGACTAGCGGGGTGAACACCGGGGAGCTGTTTTTT. This encodes CASSPGGGFGTSGVNTGELFF.

In DNA, the CDR3 is TGTGCCAGCAGCTATGGAGGACGGAGGTTCTTC. This sequence encodes CASSYGGRRFF. The chain has TRBV5-4 and TRBJ2-1; the D gene is possibly TRBD2 (5 bases). The V and J ends lost 3 bases and 15 bases respectively, with 13 bases between them. The CDR3 loop spans 11 amino acids. CDR1 is SGHNT and CDR2 is YYREEE in the germline V gene (reference sequence).

The gene calls are TRBV5-4 and TRBJ2-3; 7 bases are a match to TRBD1. Losses at the gene ends were 0 bases for V and 5 bases for J; bases not matched to a gene: 9. There are 16 residues in the CDR3. Germline loops: CDR1 SGHNT, CDR2 YYREEE (reference sequence). CDR3 coding DNA: TGTGCCAGCAGCTTGGGAGGAGCAGGGGGAAAAGATACGCAGTATTTT. Translation gives CASSLGGAGGKDTQYF. The full variable domain, in which reference TRBV5-4 and TRBJ2-3 provide the parts outside the CDR3, is ETGVTQSPTHLIKTRGQQVTLRCSSQSGHNTVSWYQQALGQGPQFIFQYYREEENGRGNFPPRFSGLQFPNYSSELNVNALELDDSALYLCASSLGGAGGKDTQYFGPGTRLTVL.

In nucleotides, the CDR3 is TGCGCCAATCCCCGGGACAGGGACTCTGGGGCCAACGTCCTGACTTTC. It codes for CANPRDRDSGANVLTF. The chain uses TRBV10-1 and TRBJ2-6; 9 nucleotides agree with TRBD1. After removal of 10 bases from V and 0 bases from J, the junction contained 7 bases not matched to a gene. This CDR3 comprises 16 residues. The V gene's germline CDR1 is WNHNN and CDR2 SYGVQD (reference sequence).

The chain carries TRBV11-2 and TRBJ2-1; the match to TRBD2 covers 13 bases. Germline assignment: CDR1 SGHAT and CDR2 FQNNGV. The CDR3 totals 16 residues. The ends lost 5 bases at V and 4 bases at J; junction bases unmatched: 5. CDR3 region: CASSPMTSGRYNEQFF. In DNA form, the CDR3 reads TGTGCCAGCAGCCCCATGACTAGCGGGAGGTACAATGAGCAGTTCTTC.

This clone was recorded once. The chain employs TRBV20-1 and TRBJ2-7; 10 bases line up with TRBD2. CDR3 length: 11 amino acids. Germline V gives CDR1 DFQATT, CDR2 SNEGSKA (reference sequence). The trim removed 8 bases at V and 6 bases at J, leaving 4 bases unmatched. CDR3 in DNA: TGCAGTCGAGCGGGAGGGCGCGAGCAGTACTTC. Translating it yields CSRAGGREQYF.

This clone appeared a single time. This chain connects TRBV5-4 to TRBJ2-1; TRBD1 matches 8 bases. Looked up from germline, CDR1 is SGHNT and CDR2 is YYREEE (reference sequence). This CDR3 has 12 amino acids. Trimming took 4 bases from V and 8 from J; bases not matched to a gene: 2. The CDR3 protein is CASSDRGDEQFF. DNA for the CDR3: TGTGCCAGCAGCGACAGGGGAGATGAGCAGTTCTTC.

J is TRBJ2-3 and V is TRBV6-4, with D unresolved. This CDR3 is 14 amino acids long. Per germline, CDR1 MRHNA and CDR2 SNTAGT. Trimming took off 5 bases at V and 0 bases at J, with 9 bases between the two ends. The CDR3 spells CASSQEWSTDTQYF. In nucleotides, the CDR3 is TGTGCCAGCAGTCAGGAATGGAGCACAGATACGCAGTATTTT.

This clone came up once. The chain carries TRBV18 and TRBJ2-3; 9 bases align to TRBD2. The CDR3 has 16 residues. V dropped 3 bases and J dropped 2; count of bases not matched to a gene: 6. Looked up from germline, CDR1 is KGHSH and CDR2 is LQKENI. In DNA, the CDR3 is TGTGCCAGCTCACCCCCCAGCGGGAGGTTCACAGATACGCAGTATTTT. Protein: CASSPPSGRFTDTQYF.

The chain is built from TRBV5-1 and TRBJ2-5; 11 bases match TRBD2. V trimming: 1 base; J trimming: 2 bases; junction bases outside the gene matches: 1. Germline CDR1 SGHRS, CDR2 YFSETQ. This CDR3 is 15 amino acids long. The DNA of the CDR3 is TGCGCCAGCAGCTTGACTAGCGGGGGTCAAGAGACCCAGTACTTC. This sequence encodes CASSLTSGGQETQYF.

V gene TRBV5-1 combines with J gene TRBJ1-3; weak D call: TRBD1 (6 bases). The CDR3 runs to 13 residues. The germline V and J ends were trimmed by 7 bases and 2 bases, with 10 bases remaining between them. The germline CDR1 and CDR2 sequences are SGHRS and YFSETQ. The CDR3 is CASCQGPGNTIYF. Written as DNA, the CDR3 is TGCGCCAGCTGCCAGGGGCCTGGAAACACCATATATTTT.

The chain joins TRBV28 to TRBJ1-4; D gene ambiguous. Per the germline V gene, CDR1 is MDHEN and CDR2 is SYDVKM. The CDR3 is made up of 13 amino acids. Trimming cost V 10 bases and J 0 bases, with 9 bases left between them. The DNA for the CDR3 is TGTGCCACCCTCAGTACAACTAATGAAAAACTGTTTTTT. Protein product: CATLSTTNEKLFF.

The J gene is TRBJ1-2, the V gene TRBV9; 8 bases line up with TRBD1. CDR1 is SGDLS, CDR2 YYNGEE, per germline. The CDR3 contains 15 residues. The junction had 14 bases not matched to a gene; V was cut back by 5 bases and J by 8 bases. The CDR3 sequence: CASSGGTGRKEGYTF. CDR3 bases: TGTGCCAGCAGTGGAGGGACAGGTCGCAAGGAGGGCTACACCTTC.

The chain joins TRBV5-1 to TRBJ2-3, with a possible D match to TRBD2 (5 bases). Germline values: CDR1 SGHRS, CDR2 YFSETQ. Trimming stripped 1 base from V and 1 base from J, with 10 bases between. The CDR3 spans 15 residues. The DNA of the CDR3 is TGCGCCAGCAGCTTGCAGGTAGCGCGCACAGATACGCAGTATTTT. This encodes CASSLQVARTDTQYF.

The chain recombines TRBV7-9 with TRBJ2-2; TRBD2 agrees at 11 bases. The CDR3 runs 18 residues. V shed 1 base and J 4 bases; nucleotides not matched to a gene: 8. Per germline, CDR1 SEHNR and CDR2 FQNEAQ (reference sequence). The CDR3 region has the DNA TGTGCCAGCAGCTTAGGACTAGCGGGGTATCGAGGCACCGGGGAGCTGTTTTTT. This codes for CASSLGLAGYRGTGELFF.

The chain uses TRBV16 and TRBJ2-5; D not certain. The CDR3 has 15 residues. Germline CDR1 is KGHSY and CDR2 is FQNENV. V was trimmed by 4 bases and J by 3 bases, leaving 15 bases between them. The CDR3 spells CASSPSAGHKETQYF. DNA of the CDR3: TGTGCCAGCAGCCCGTCGGCAGGTCACAAAGAGACCCAGTACTTC.

The V gene is TRBV10-2, the J gene TRBJ2-3; 10 bases agree with TRBD2. From germline, CDR1 is WSHSY and CDR2 SAAADI. The CDR3 loop spans 15 amino acids. Trimming removed 3 bases from V and 5 bases from J; junction bases left unmatched: 5. CDR3 sequence: CASSEAGGRRDTQYF. The CDR3 region has the DNA TGCGCCAGCAGTGAAGCGGGGGGGCGGAGAGATACGCAGTATTTT.

This clone appeared a few times. The CDR3 bases are TGTGCCAGCAGCTTGGCTGGGCTCCTCTACGAGCAGTACTTC. Translation gives CASSLAGLLYEQYF. This chain links TRBV5-6 with TRBJ2-7; no definite D call. This CDR3 region has 14 residues. The germline CDR1 and CDR2 sequences are SGHDT and YYEEEE. Trimming left V 0 bases short and J 3 bases short, with 10 bases between.

CDR3 nucleotides: TGTGCCGGCGGTGGGGATACGCAGTATTTT. The encoded protein is CAGGGDTQYF. This chain uses TRBV28 with TRBJ2-3; no reliable D call. The CDR3 is 10 amino acids. Germline V gene lookup returns CDR1 MDHEN and CDR2 SYDVKM. The V end lost 11 bases, the J end lost 6 bases, and 9 bases lay between the germline ends.

The V and J genes are TRBV27 and TRBJ1-1; D not resolved. Trimming left V 5 bases short and J 4 bases short, with 17 bases between. Germline V gives CDR1 MNHEY, CDR2 SMNVEV (reference sequence). This CDR3 has 15 amino acids. CDR3 DNA: TGTGCCAGCAGTGGAACTATTTCCCAAGGCACTGAAGCTTTCTTT. It encodes CASSGTISQGTEAFF.

CDR3 coding DNA: TGTGCCAGCCGAGTCGGGTACAACATTCAGTACTTC. This codes for CASRVGYNIQYF. The V and J genes are TRBV6-1 and TRBJ2-4; D uncertain. This CDR3 is 12 amino acids long. Germline CDR1 and CDR2: MNHNS and SASEGT. Trimming left V 8 bases short and J 7 bases short, with 12 bases between.

This chain uses TRBV18 with TRBJ2-5; TRBD2 matches 13 bases. In germline, CDR1 is KGHSH, CDR2 LQKENI. The CDR3 spans 17 residues. With V trimmed by 3 bases and J by 2 bases, 6 bases remained unmatched. CDR3 protein: CASSPPGTSGKQETQYF. CDR3 nucleotide sequence: TGTGCCAGCTCACCTCCCGGGACTAGCGGGAAACAAGAGACCCAGTACTTC.